The next 19 T cell receptor beta chains were all read from a single sample in a study of a mutant IDH1 vaccine in newly diagnosed glioma. The time point is: baseline, week 1 (first vaccination visit). Regarding treatment: pre-vaccination baseline after standard-of-care therapy. The assay was immunoSEQ multiplex PCR, and TCRdb's table has in-frame clones only and misses some. The table records around 100,000 clones, over 75% of them present only once. Source: PBMCs, taken from a glioma patient treated with radiotherapy, temozolomide or both. These receptors were collected from a man in his forties with glioma. Some clones in this sample may be carry-over from other donors' samples.

The CDR3 loop is CAISAATDTQYF. The CDR3 nucleotides are TGTGCCATCAGCGCAGCCACAGATACGCAGTATTTT. The J gene is TRBJ2-3, the V gene TRBV10-3; no clear D. The CDR3 length is 12 residues. The V end was cut by 6 bases, the J end by 2 bases, with 6 bases between. Germline V gene lookup returns CDR1 ENHRY and CDR2 SYGVKD.

The V gene is TRBV6-1, the J gene TRBJ1-6; D gene unclear. With 2 bases removed from V and 10 bases from J, the gap between germline ends came to 3 bases. The CDR3 spans 11 residues. Germline CDR1 is MNHNS and CDR2 is SASEGT. The CDR3 bases are TGTGCCAGCAGTGAAAGGTCACCCCTCCACTTT. Its protein product is CASSERSPLHF.

This chain links TRBV27 with TRBJ1-5; D remains ambiguous. Germline CDR1 MNHEY, CDR2 SMNVEV (reference sequence). V was shortened by 4 bases and J by 4 bases, with 5 bases between the two germline ends. The CDR3 has 12 amino acids. This chain's CDR3 is CASSSGNQPQHF. The DNA of the CDR3 is TGTGCCAGCAGTTCGGGAAATCAGCCCCAGCATTTT.

The chain links TRBV7-6 to TRBJ2-5, with D perhaps matching TRBD1 (5 bases). CDR1 is SGHVS and CDR2 is FNYEAQ in the germline V gene. The CDR3 contains 15 residues. The V end was cut by 1 base, the J end by 5 bases, with 14 bases between. In DNA, the CDR3 is TGTGCCAGCAGCTTAGTAAGGGGCGTGGGGGAGACCCAGTACTTC. Translated: CASSLVRGVGETQYF.

The chain has TRBV30 and TRBJ1-5; tentative D call: TRBD1 (6 bases). V lost 0 bases and J lost 7, with 13 bases in between. The germline gives CDR1 GTSNPN, CDR2 SVGIG (reference sequence). This CDR3 contains 14 residues. This CDR3 reads CAWSVRPGEQPQHF. The CDR3, as DNA: TGTGCCTGGAGTGTAAGGCCAGGGGAACAGCCCCAGCATTTT.

The count of this clone is one. The rearrangement links TRBV5-4 to TRBJ2-7; TRBD2 agrees at 9 bases. CDR3 length: 15 amino acids. The junction had 5 bases not matched to a gene; V was cut back by 0 bases and J by 4 bases. Per the germline V gene, CDR1 is SGHNT and CDR2 is YYREEE (reference sequence). The CDR3 nucleotides read TGTGCCAGCAGCTTGGGGGCGGGGGGGCTGTACGAGCAGTACTTC. It yields the protein CASSLGAGGLYEQYF.

The rearrangement uses TRBV30 and TRBJ1-1; 10 bases map to TRBD1. Germline loops: CDR1 GTSNPN, CDR2 SVGIG (reference sequence). V gave up 3 bases and J gave up 5 bases; unmatched junction bases: 9. CDR3 length: 15 amino acids. CDR3 amino acids: CAWSRQGAPITEAFF. DNA of the CDR3: TGTGCCTGGAGCCGACAGGGGGCGCCGATAACTGAAGCTTTCTTT.

The CDR3 loop reads CASTGGQARYEQYF. CDR3 DNA: TGTGCCAGCACGGGGGGACAGGCCCGGTACGAGCAGTACTTC. V and J are TRBV6-6 and TRBJ2-7, with a possible D match to TRBD1 (8 bases). Deletions cut 7 bases from V and 4 bases from J, with 17 bases between. Per the germline V gene, CDR1 is MNHNY and CDR2 is SVGAGI (reference sequence). The CDR3 is 14 residues long.

The chain employs TRBV7-9 and TRBJ1-2; no clear D gene. Germline V gene data show CDR1 as SEHNR and CDR2 as FQNEAQ (reference sequence). V was trimmed by 1 base and J by 1 base, leaving 7 bases between them. CDR3 length: 14 residues. As DNA, the CDR3 is TGTGCCAGCAGCTTAGAACCTAATAACTATGGCTACACCTTC. Translating it yields CASSLEPNNYGYTF.

This clone appeared a few times. The gene calls are TRBV16 and TRBJ1-1; D is uncertain. Germline values: CDR1 KGHSY, CDR2 FQNENV. CDR3 length: 13 residues. V lost 5 bases, J lost 1 base, and 8 bases lay in between. The CDR3 coding sequence is TGTGCCAGCAGCGAATACAGGAACACTGAAGCTTTCTTT. Its protein is CASSEYRNTEAFF.

The gene calls are TRBV25-1 and TRBJ2-7; D is possibly TRBD2 (5 bases). V lost 2 bases to trimming and J lost 2 bases, with 7 bases between them. There are 13 residues in the CDR3. Germline CDR1 is MGHDK and CDR2 is SYGVNS. This CDR3 reads CASSEPGAYEQYF. The CDR3, as DNA: TGTGCCAGCAGTGAACCCGGGGCCTACGAGCAGTACTTC.

The rearrangement uses TRBV6-5 and TRBJ1-2; perhaps TRBD1 as D (6 bases). Germline-derived CDR1 and CDR2 are MNHEY and SVGAGI. V was trimmed by 7 bases and J by 3 bases, leaving 12 bases between them. The CDR3 is 13 amino acids. The CDR3 region has the DNA TGTGCCAGCATAAGGGACACCGACTATGGCTACACCTTC. Translation: CASIRDTDYGYTF.

This clone was seen repeatedly, ten times or more. This chain connects TRBV5-4 to TRBJ2-2; 10 bases are a match to TRBD2. CDR3 length equals 18 residues. Germline V lookup: CDR1 SGHNT, CDR2 YYREEE (reference sequence). V dropped 2 bases and J dropped 1; count of bases not matched to a gene: 8. The CDR3 loop reads CASSFSGGPGVNTGELFF. CDR3 in DNA: TGTGCCAGCAGCTTTAGCGGGGGGCCAGGGGTGAACACCGGGGAGCTGTTTTTT.

The chain combines TRBV2 with TRBJ1-5, with D unresolved. The CDR3 spans 14 residues. Between the trimmed V and J ends, which lost 7 bases and 0 bases, there was a span of 10 bases. Germline V gene data show CDR1 as SNHLY and CDR2 as FYNNEI. CDR3 region: CASTRLNSNQPQHF. The CDR3 nucleotides are TGTGCCAGCACCCGTTTAAATAGCAATCAGCCCCAGCATTTT.

The rearrangement links TRBV2 to TRBJ2-2; D is unclear. Germline V CDR1 and CDR2: SNHLY, FYNNEI. Trimming took off 6 bases at V and 3 bases at J, with 11 bases between the two ends. There are 14 residues in the CDR3. CDR3 coding DNA: TGTGCCAGCAGGTTGTCTCAGGACACCGGGGAGCTGTTTTTT. It yields the protein CASRLSQDTGELFF.

The chain recombines TRBV5-1 with TRBJ1-2, with D unresolved. V was cut by 5 bases and J by 5 bases, with 37 bases left in between. CDR3 length: 21 amino acids. From germline, CDR1 is SGHRS and CDR2 YFSETQ. The CDR3 DNA is TGCGCCAGCAGGGTAGAAACCCCCGTGTATGCTGGGGTCTCATTTAGATATGGCTACACCTTC. Translated: CASRVETPVYAGVSFRYGYTF.

The gene calls are TRBV2 and TRBJ2-3; 7 bases match TRBD2. The junction had 4 bases not matched to a gene; V was cut back by 4 bases and J by 6 bases. This CDR3 spans 13 amino acids. Per germline, CDR1 SNHLY and CDR2 FYNNEI. The CDR3 region has the DNA TGTGCCAGCAGTGCCAGCGGGGCCGATACGCAGTATTTT. Encoded protein: CASSASGADTQYF. Using reference TRBV2 and TRBJ2-3 for the parts outside the CDR3, the full variable domain is EPEVTQTPSHQVTQMGQEVILRCVPISNHLYFYWYRQILGQKVEFLVSFYNNEISEKSEIFDDQFSVERPDGSNFTLKIRSTKLEDSAMYFCASSASGADTQYFGPGTRLTVL.

This chain links TRBV4-1 with TRBJ2-7; D not resolved. Germline values: CDR1 MGHRA, CDR2 YSYEKL. The CDR3 spans 14 residues. The V and J ends lost 0 bases and 4 bases respectively, with 10 bases between them. The CDR3 here is CASSQDLRLYEQYF. The CDR3 region has the DNA TGCGCCAGCAGCCAAGATCTCCGGCTTTACGAGCAGTACTTC.

The gene calls are TRBV7-6 and TRBJ1-5; TRBD1 aligns across 7 bases. The length of the CDR3 is 15 residues. The V gene end was trimmed by 1 base and the J gene end by 3 bases; junction bases not matched to a gene: 3. Germline lookup yields CDR1 SGHVS and CDR2 FNYEAQ. CDR3 region: CASSLDRGINQPQHF. The CDR3 coding sequence is TGTGCCAGCAGCTTAGACAGGGGAATCAATCAGCCCCAGCATTTT.